Listed below are T cell receptor beta chains from one sample, sequenced in a study of beta chain features in type 1 diabetes. TCRdb keeps only in-frame clones here, not all; method: immunoSEQ multiplex PCR. The sample holds 680,000 or so clones, roughly 12% seen once. Input material: naive CD4+ T cells from blood. These receptors were collected from a man between 18 and 29 years old with type 1 diabetes. Both conserved end residues are part of each CDR3. The order of the fields is V gene, J gene, D gene, clone size, CDR3 DNA, CDR3 protein. D genes are given only for firm matches. Not every row has a clone size; where given, it reads once, few, many or a size class.

>TRBV27|TRBJ2-1|NA|NA
TGTGCCAGCAAGACCGGCGCCTACAATGAGCAGTTCTTC
CASKTGAYNEQFF
>TRBV19|TRBJ1-2|NA|NA
TGTGCCAGTAGTTCGGCCCCGCGGAGTGGCGGCTACACCTTC
CASSSAPRSGGYTF
>TRBV28|TRBJ1-2|TRBD1|few
TGTGCCAGCAGCCCCGGGACAGACTATGGCTACACCTTC
CASSPGTDYGYTF
>TRBV30|TRBJ2-2|NA|NA
TGTGCCTGGAGCTGGACGTCGAACACCGGGGAGCTGTTTTTT
CAWSWTSNTGELFF
>TRBV5-1|TRBJ2-5|NA|few
TGCGCCAGCAGCCCTGGAGCGTTAGGGGAACAAGAGACCCAGTACTTC
CASSPGALGEQETQYF
>TRBV4-1|TRBJ1-6|TRBD1|NA
TGCGCCAGCAGCCAAGGGGCGGGACAGGGGAGGAATTCACCCCTCCACTTT
CASSQGAGQGRNSPLHF
>TRBV6-6|TRBJ2-5|TRBD2|few
TGTGCCAGCAGCCTAGCGGGGGTCCAAGAGACCCAGTACTTC
CASSLAGVQETQYF
>TRBV4-2|TRBJ1-5|NA|NA
TGTGCCAGCAGCCCCGCACCACAGGGTGCTCAGCCCCAGCATTTT
CASSPAPQGAQPQHF
>TRBV10-3|TRBJ2-7|NA|few
TGTGCCATCAGTGAGTCGACAGGTGATCACGAGCAGTACTTC
CAISESTGDHEQYF
>TRBV5-6|TRBJ2-1|NA|few
TGTGCCAGCAGCTTGGCCCGATCGACCGGCGATGAGCAGTTCTTC
CASSLARSTGDEQFF
>TRBV7-9|TRBJ2-1|TRBD2|few
TGTGCCAGCAGCCAATTTAGCGGGGGGGCCGGTAGCGATGAGCAGTTCTTC
CASSQFSGGAGSDEQFF
>TRBV19|TRBJ2-7|TRBD2|NA
TGTGCCAGTAGTATCGCGGGTAGCGGGGGCTACGAGCAGTACTTC
CASSIAGSGGYEQYF
>TRBV25-1|TRBJ1-1|NA|few
TGTGCCAGCAGTGACGACAGACTGAACACTGAAGCTTTCTTT
CASSDDRLNTEAFF
>TRBV23-1|TRBJ1-1|NA|few
TGCGCCAGCAGTCAACCACAGCTAAACACTGAAGCTTTCTTT
CASSQPQLNTEAFF
>TRBV6-5|TRBJ1-1|TRBD1|NA
TGTGCCAGCAGTTACCAAGACAGGGGTGAAGCTTTCTTT
CASSYQDRGEAFF
>TRBV30|TRBJ2-1|TRBD1|few
TGTGCCTGGAGTCTAAGGACAGGGGGGGGTGAGCAGTTCTTC
CAWSLRTGGGEQFF